This T cell receptor beta chain derives from a study of T-cell memory formation after mild COVID-19. Via MiXCR, TCRdb re-called the 5' RACE reads, giving one row per CDR3 protein. The repertoire holds hundreds of thousands of distinct CDR3 sequences, approximately 18% seen once, with over 9% in the top ten. The CDR3 length is 16 residues. The germline CDR1 and CDR2 sequences are GTSNPN and SVGIG (reference sequence). Trimming removed 3 bases from V and 2 bases from J; junction bases left unmatched: 11. The specimen sequenced was PBMCs or a T cell subset sorted from them (not recorded which). The source of this sequence is an adult woman who had mild COVID-19 (a few samples of this study predate the infection). Cell type and time point are not known. The V and J genes are TRBV30 and TRBJ2-7; the match to TRBD1 covers 9 bases. The CDR3 loop is CAWSGSSGTGPYEQYF. CDR3 in DNA: TGTGCCTGGAGCGGATCATCCGGGACAGGGCCCTACGAGCAGTACTTC.